This T cell receptor beta chain was profiled in a study of T cell responses to AZD1222 COVID-19 vaccine. Notes on the study in general: Vaccination with two AZD1222 doses was followed by a rise in Spike-specific TCR breadth and depth. Only after the peak T cell response were repertoires sampled. A mostly white British donor set with more females was recruited, and clonal diversity was possibly underestimated.

The repertoire was sequenced with immunoSEQ multiplex PCR; TCRdb's copy has only in-frame clones and lacks some. The sample carries 35,000 to 50,000 clones, around 80% recorded once. With regard to this clone: Its specificity is not known.

The CDR3 has 15 amino acids. Deletions cut 4 bases from V and 5 bases from J, with 17 bases between. The germline V gene encodes CDR1 MDHEN and CDR2 SYDVKM. This sequence was found in an adult who received the MenACWY meningococcal vaccine as a control. V and J are TRBV28 and TRBJ1-1; no firm D call. The sequencing used peripheral blood, collected 28 days after the second dose of the MenACWY control vaccine. The DNA of the CDR3 is TGTGCCAGCAGTTCTCCCTCCCTTTCGGTGACTGAAGCTTTCTTT. This gives the protein CASSSPSLSVTEAFF.